This T cell receptor (beta chain) emerged from a study of blood T cell repertoires in COVID-19. Looking at the study overall: COVID-19 samples collected from the United States, Italy and Spain covered acute and convalescent phases. T cells, B-cell-depleted T cells, or PBMCs provided the cDNA or gDNA that served as material.

This CDR3 spans 16 amino acids. Germline-derived CDR1 and CDR2 are SGDLS and YYNGEE. V was clipped by 0 bases and J by 0 bases, with 10 bases between them. Sequencing used immunoSEQ multiplex PCR; TCRdb keeps in-frame clones, though not all of them. This table holds around 70,000 clones, about four fifths found once. What was sequenced was peripheral blood. The J gene is TRBJ1-3, the V gene TRBV9; D unresolved. This clonotype was sampled from a man in his 70s with acute or convalescent COVID-19. The CDR3: CASSVDALASGNTIYF. In DNA form, the CDR3 reads TGTGCCAGCAGCGTAGATGCACTTGCCTCTGGAAACACCATATATTTT.